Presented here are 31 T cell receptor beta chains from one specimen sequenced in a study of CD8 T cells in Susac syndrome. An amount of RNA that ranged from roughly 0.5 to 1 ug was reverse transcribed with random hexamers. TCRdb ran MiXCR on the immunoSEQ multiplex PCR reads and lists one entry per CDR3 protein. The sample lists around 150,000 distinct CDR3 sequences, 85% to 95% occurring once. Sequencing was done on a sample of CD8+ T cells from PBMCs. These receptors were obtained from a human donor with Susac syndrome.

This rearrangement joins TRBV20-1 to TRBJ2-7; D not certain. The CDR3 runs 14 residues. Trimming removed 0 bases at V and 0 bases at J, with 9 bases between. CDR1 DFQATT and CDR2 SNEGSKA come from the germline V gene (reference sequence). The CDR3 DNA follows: TGCAGTGCTAGAGACATGACAAGCTCCTACGAGCAGTACTTC. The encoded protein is CSARDMTSSYEQYF.

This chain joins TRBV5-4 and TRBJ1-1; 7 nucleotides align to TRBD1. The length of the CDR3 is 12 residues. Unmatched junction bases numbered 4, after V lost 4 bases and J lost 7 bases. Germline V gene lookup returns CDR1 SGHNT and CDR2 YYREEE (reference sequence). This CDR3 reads CASSQDRIEAFF. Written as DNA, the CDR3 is TGTGCCAGCAGCCAGGACAGGATTGAAGCTTTCTTT.

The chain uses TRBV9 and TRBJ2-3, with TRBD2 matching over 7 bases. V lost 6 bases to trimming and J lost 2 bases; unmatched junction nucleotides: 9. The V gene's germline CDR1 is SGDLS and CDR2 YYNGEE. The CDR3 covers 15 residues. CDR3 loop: CASTAGEWDTDTQYF. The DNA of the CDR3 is TGTGCCAGCACCGCGGGAGAATGGGACACAGATACGCAGTATTTT.

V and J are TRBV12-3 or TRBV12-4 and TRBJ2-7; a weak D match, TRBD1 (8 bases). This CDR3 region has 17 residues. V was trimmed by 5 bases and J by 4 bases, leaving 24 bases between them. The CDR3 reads CASSGTGASGKGYEQYF. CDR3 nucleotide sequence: TGTGCCAGCAGTGGGACAGGCGCGAGCGGGAAGGGGTACGAGCAGTACTTC.

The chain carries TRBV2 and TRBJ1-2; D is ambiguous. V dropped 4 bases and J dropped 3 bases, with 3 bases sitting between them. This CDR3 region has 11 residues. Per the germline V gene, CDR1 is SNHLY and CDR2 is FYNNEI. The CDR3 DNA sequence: TGTGCCAGCAGTGGGGACTATGGCTACACCTTC. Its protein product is CASSGDYGYTF. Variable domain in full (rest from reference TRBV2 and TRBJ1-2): EPEVTQTPSHQVTQMGQEVILRCVPISNHLYFYWYRQILGQKVEFLVSFYNNEISEKSEIFDDQFSVERPDGSNFTLKIRSTKLEDSAMYFCASSGDYGYTFGSGTRLTVV.

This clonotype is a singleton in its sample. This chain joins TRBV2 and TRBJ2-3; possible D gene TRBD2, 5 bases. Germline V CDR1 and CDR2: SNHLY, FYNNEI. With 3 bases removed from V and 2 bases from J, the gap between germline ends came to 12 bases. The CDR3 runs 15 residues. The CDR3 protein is CASSEGWRTTDTQYF. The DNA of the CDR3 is TGTGCCAGCAGTGAGGGGTGGAGGACCACAGATACGCAGTATTTT.

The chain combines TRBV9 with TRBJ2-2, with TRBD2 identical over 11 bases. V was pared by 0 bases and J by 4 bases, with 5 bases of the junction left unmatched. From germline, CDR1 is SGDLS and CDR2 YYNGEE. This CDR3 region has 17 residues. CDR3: CASSVVGTSGSTGELFF. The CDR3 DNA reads TGTGCCAGCAGCGTAGTAGGGACTAGCGGAAGCACCGGGGAGCTGTTTTTT.

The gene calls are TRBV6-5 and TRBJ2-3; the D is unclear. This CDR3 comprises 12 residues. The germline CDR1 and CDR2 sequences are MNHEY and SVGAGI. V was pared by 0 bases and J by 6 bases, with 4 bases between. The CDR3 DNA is TGTGCCAGCAGTTACTCGGGGGATACGCAGTATTTT. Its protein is CASSYSGDTQYF.

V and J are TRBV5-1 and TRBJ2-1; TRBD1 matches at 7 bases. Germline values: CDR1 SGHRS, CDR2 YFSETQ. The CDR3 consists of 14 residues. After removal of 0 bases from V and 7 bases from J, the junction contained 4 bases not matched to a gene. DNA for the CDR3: TGCGCCAGCAGCTTGGGGGACAGTCAGAATGAGCAGTTCTTC. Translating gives CASSLGDSQNEQFF.

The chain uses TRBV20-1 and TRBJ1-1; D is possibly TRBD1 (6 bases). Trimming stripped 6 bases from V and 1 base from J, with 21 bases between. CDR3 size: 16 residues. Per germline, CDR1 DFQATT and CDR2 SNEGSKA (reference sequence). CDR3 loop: CSAGGYGRVSNTEAFF. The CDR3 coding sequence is TGCAGTGCAGGGGGTTACGGAAGGGTGTCGAACACTGAAGCTTTCTTT.

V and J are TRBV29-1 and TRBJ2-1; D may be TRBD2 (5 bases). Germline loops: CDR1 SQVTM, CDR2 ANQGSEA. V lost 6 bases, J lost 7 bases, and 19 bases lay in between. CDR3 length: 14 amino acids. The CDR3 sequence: CSVAGIPGGNEQFF. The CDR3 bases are TGCAGCGTCGCCGGGATCCCCGGTGGGAATGAGCAGTTCTTC.

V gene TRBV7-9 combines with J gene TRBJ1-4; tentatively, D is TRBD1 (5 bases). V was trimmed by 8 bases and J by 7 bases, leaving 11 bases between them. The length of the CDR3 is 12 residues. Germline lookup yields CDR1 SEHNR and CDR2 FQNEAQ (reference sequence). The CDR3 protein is CASAGLGEKLFF. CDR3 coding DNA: TGTGCCAGCGCAGGGCTCGGTGAAAAACTGTTTTTT.

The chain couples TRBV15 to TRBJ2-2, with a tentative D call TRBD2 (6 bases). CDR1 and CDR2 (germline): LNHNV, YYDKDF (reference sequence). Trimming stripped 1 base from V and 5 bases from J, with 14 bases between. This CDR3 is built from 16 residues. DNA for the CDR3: TGTGCCACCAGCAGAGTGGGGGGAGCGCCAACCGGGGAGCTGTTTTTT. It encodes CATSRVGGAPTGELFF.

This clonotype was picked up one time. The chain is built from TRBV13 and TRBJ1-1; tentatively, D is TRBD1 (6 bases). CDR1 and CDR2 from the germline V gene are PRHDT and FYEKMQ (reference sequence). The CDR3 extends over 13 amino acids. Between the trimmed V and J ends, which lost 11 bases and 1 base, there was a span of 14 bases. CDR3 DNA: TGTGCCGGTACTCAGGGGAGGAACACTGAAGCTTTCTTT. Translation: CAGTQGRNTEAFF.

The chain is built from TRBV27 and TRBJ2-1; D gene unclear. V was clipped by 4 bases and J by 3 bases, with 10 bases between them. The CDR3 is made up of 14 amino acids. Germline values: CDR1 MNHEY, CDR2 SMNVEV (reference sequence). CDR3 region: CASSWTNRYNEQFF. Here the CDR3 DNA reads TGTGCCAGCAGTTGGACCAACCGCTACAATGAGCAGTTCTTC.

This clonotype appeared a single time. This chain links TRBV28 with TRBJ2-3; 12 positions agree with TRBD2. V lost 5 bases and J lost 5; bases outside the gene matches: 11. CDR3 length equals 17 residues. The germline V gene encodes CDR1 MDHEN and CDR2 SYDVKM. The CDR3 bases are TGTGCCAGCAGTAACCGACTAGCGGGAGTTAAGGGAGATACGCAGTATTTT. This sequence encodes CASSNRLAGVKGDTQYF.

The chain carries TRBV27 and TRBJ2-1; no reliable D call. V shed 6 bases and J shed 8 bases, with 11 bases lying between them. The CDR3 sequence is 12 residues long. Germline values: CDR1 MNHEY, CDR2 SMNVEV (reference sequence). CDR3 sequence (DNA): TGTGCCAGCAGCACCTGGGCCCATGAGCAGTTCTTC. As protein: CASSTWAHEQFF.

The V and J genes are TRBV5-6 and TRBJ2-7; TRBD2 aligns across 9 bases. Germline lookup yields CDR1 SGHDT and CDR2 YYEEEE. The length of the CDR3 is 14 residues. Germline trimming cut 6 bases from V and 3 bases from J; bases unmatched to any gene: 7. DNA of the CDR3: TGTGCCAGCACCATAGCGGGGGAAGACTACGAGCAGTACTTC. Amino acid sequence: CASTIAGEDYEQYF.

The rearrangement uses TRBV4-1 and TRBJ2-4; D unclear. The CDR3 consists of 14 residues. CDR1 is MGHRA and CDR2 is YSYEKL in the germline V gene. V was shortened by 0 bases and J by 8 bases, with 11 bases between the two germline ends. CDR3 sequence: CASSQESGRDIQYF. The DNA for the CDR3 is TGCGCCAGCAGCCAAGAGTCGGGTCGGGACATTCAGTACTTC.

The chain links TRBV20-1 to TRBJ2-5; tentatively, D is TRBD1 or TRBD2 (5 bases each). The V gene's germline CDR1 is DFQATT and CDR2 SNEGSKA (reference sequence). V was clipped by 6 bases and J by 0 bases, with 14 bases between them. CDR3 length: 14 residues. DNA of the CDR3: TGCAGTGCCCCGGGACCGACGTACCAAGAGACCCAGTACTTC. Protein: CSAPGPTYQETQYF.

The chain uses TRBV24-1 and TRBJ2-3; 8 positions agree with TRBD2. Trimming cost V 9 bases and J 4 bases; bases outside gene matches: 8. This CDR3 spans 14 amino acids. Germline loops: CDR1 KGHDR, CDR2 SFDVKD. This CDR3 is CATQRGGRSDTQYF. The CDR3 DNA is TGTGCCACCCAACGCGGCGGGAGGTCAGATACGCAGTATTTT.

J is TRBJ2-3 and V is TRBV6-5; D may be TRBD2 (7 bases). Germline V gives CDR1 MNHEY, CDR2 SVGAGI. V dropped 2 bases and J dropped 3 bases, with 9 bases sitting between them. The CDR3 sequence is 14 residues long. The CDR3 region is CASSYKGGTDTQYF. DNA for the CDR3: TGTGCCAGCAGTTACAAGGGGGGGACAGATACGCAGTATTTT.

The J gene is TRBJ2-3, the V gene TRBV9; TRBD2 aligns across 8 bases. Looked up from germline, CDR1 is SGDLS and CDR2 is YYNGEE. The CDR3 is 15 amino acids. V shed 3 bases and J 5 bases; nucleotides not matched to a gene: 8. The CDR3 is CASSDGESGRDTQYF. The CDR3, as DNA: TGTGCCAGCAGCGATGGGGAGAGCGGGAGAGATACGCAGTATTTT.

CDR3 DNA: TGTGCCAGTAGTATAACGGGAGTAAACATTCAGTACTTC. Its translation: CASSITGVNIQYF. The chain employs TRBV19 and TRBJ2-4; the D gene is possibly TRBD2 (6 bases). The CDR3 spans 13 residues. The germline V gene has CDR1 LNHDA and CDR2 SQIVND (reference sequence). The germline V and J ends were trimmed by 2 bases and 6 bases, with 8 bases remaining between them.

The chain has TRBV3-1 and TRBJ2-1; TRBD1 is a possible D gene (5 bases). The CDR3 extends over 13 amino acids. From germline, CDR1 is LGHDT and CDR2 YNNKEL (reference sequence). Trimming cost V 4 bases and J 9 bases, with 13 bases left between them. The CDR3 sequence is CASSPLGDSEQFF. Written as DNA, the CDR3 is TGTGCCAGCAGCCCCCTAGGGGATAGTGAGCAGTTCTTC.

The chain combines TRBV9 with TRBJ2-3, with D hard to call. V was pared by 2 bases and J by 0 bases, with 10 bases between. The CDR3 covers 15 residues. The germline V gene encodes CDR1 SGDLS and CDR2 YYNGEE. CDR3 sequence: CASSVWDSSTDTQYF. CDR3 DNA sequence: TGTGCCAGCAGCGTTTGGGATTCTAGCACAGATACGCAGTATTTT.

The CDR3 DNA reads as TGTGCCAGCAGTTTATCCTCGTTAAATGAGCAGTTCTTC. It yields the protein CASSLSSLNEQFF. The chain has TRBV27 and TRBJ2-1, with no clear D. Per the germline V gene, CDR1 is MNHEY and CDR2 is SMNVEV (reference sequence). The V end was cut by 0 bases, the J end by 7 bases, with 7 bases between. The CDR3 runs to 13 residues.

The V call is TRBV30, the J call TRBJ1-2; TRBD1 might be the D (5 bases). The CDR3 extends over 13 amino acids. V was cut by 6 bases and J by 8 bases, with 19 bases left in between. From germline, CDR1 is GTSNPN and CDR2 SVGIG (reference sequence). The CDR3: CACGPGTPSGYTF. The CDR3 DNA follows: TGTGCCTGTGGGCCGGGGACCCCCAGCGGCTACACCTTC.

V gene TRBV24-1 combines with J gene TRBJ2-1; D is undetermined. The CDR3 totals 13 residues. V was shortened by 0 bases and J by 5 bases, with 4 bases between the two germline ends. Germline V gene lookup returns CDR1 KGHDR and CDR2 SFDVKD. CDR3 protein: CATSDLSHNEQFF. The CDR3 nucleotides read TGTGCCACCAGTGATTTGTCCCACAATGAGCAGTTCTTC.

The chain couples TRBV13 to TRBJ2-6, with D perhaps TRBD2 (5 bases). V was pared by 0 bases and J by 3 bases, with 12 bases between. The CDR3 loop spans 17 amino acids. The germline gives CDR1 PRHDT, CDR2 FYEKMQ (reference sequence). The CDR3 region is CASSLGPGLSGANVLTF. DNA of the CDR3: TGTGCCAGCAGCTTAGGCCCGGGGTTAAGTGGGGCCAACGTCCTGACTTTC.

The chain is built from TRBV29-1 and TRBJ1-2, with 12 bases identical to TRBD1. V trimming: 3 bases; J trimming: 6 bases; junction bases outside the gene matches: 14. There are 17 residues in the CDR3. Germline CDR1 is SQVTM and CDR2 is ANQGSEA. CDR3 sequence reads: CSVDEWDRGRRTDGYTF. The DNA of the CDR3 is TGCAGCGTTGACGAGTGGGACAGGGGGCGCCGAACGGATGGCTACACCTTC.